The next 29 T cell receptor beta chains were all read from a single sample in a study of T cell changes during pregnancy in multiple sclerosis. Libraries were prepared by immunoSEQ multiplex PCR; TCRdb keeps only in-frame clonotypes and omits some of them. The sample includes roughly 42,000 clones, 90% seen only once; the top ten take about 6.7%. The sequencing here drew on CD8+ T cells from peripheral blood mononuclear cells, taken in the third trimester of pregnancy. These TCRs come from a female donor with multiple sclerosis, enrolled in a pregnancy study.

This chain links TRBV14 with TRBJ1-1; the D is unclear. V lost 1 base, J lost 1 base, and 7 bases lay in between. The CDR3 is 14 residues long. Germline lookup yields CDR1 SGHDN and CDR2 FVKESK. Here the CDR3 DNA reads TGTGCCAGCAGCCAAGGGCACAAGAACACTGAAGCTTTCTTT. Its translation is CASSQGHKNTEAFF.

Regarding this clone: The CDR3 ends on some other residue instead of the conserved phenylalanine or tryptophan, so this is likely a read error. This chain joins TRBV27 and TRBJ2-7; D might be TRBD1 (6 bases). Trimming removed 2 bases at V and 7 bases at J, with 15 bases between. The germline V gene encodes CDR1 MNHEY and CDR2 SMNVEV (reference sequence). The CDR3 is 14 residues long. Written as DNA, the CDR3 is TGTGCCAGCAGTTTAGTGGGGGCGGCTAAAGAGCAGTACCTC. It specifies CASSLVGAAKEQYL.

This chain links TRBV7-9 with TRBJ2-2; 9 bases are a match to TRBD2. Per the germline V gene, CDR1 is SEHNR and CDR2 is FQNEAQ (reference sequence). The CDR3 loop spans 16 amino acids. J gave up 7 bases and V 3 bases, and 9 bases lay outside the gene matches. The CDR3 loop reads CASSLIPGLASGELFF. CDR3 nucleotides: TGTGCCAGCAGCTTGATTCCGGGACTAGCCAGCGGGGAGCTGTTTTTT. The full variable domain, completed using reference TRBV7-9 and TRBJ2-2, is DTGVSQNPRHKITKRGQNVTFRCDPISEHNRLYWYRQTLGQGPEFLTYFQNEAQLEKSRLLSDRFSAERPKGSFSTLEIQRTEQGDSAMYLCASSLIPGLASGELFFGEGSRLTVL.

This chain connects TRBV5-6 to TRBJ2-7; D is ambiguous. The V end was cut by 1 base, the J end by 4 bases, with 12 bases between. This CDR3 is 14 amino acids long. The germline CDR1 and CDR2 sequences are SGHDT and YYEEEE. The CDR3 DNA follows: TGTGCCAGCAGCTTGCTTCTCACAGAATACGAGCAGTACTTC. It specifies CASSLLLTEYEQYF.

The V and J genes are TRBV27 and TRBJ2-7, with 14 bases aligning to TRBD2. V lost 4 bases and J lost 4; bases outside the gene matches: 9. The CDR3 extends over 17 amino acids. Germline-derived CDR1 and CDR2 are MNHEY and SMNVEV (reference sequence). The CDR3 nucleotides are TGTGCCAGCAGTTCGCCGGGACTAGCGGGAGTCACATACGAGCAGTACTTC. It is translated as CASSSPGLAGVTYEQYF.

The chain employs TRBV4-2 and TRBJ1-4, with D possibly TRBD1 on 6 matching bases. V lost 0 bases, J lost 2 bases, and 13 bases lay in between. The CDR3 consists of 17 residues. Germline V gene sequence: CDR1 LGHNA, CDR2 YNFKEQ. As DNA, the CDR3 is TGTGCCAGCAGCCAAGATAGAGAGACAGGCACTAATGAAAAACTGTTTTTT. This codes for CASSQDRETGTNEKLFF.

This sequence joins TRBV5-1 and TRBJ2-5; 7 positions match TRBD1. V lost 0 bases to trimming and J lost 5 bases; unmatched junction nucleotides: 7. The CDR3 covers 15 residues. Germline V gene data show CDR1 as SGHRS and CDR2 as YFSETQ. This CDR3 reads CASSLVRGLGETQYF. The CDR3 bases are TGCGCCAGCAGCTTGGTTAGGGGGCTCGGGGAGACCCAGTACTTC.

This rearrangement joins TRBV27 to TRBJ2-7; TRBD1 aligns across 7 bases. This CDR3 has 14 amino acids. V was pared by 4 bases and J by 2 bases, with 5 bases of the junction left unmatched. Germline V gene lookup returns CDR1 MNHEY and CDR2 SMNVEV (reference sequence). The CDR3 nucleotides are TGTGCCAGCAGTTCTACCCAGGGGGCCTACGAGCAGTACTTC. Protein product: CASSSTQGAYEQYF.

V usage is TRBV9 and J usage is TRBJ1-1; D is undetermined. The CDR3 runs 13 residues. Trimming left V 3 bases short and J 3 bases short, with 9 bases between. The germline gives CDR1 SGDLS, CDR2 YYNGEE. The CDR3 DNA is TGTGCCAGCAGCGCCTGGAGGGACACTGAAGCTTTCTTT. It yields the protein CASSAWRDTEAFF.

This sequence joins TRBV7-9 and TRBJ2-1, with TRBD2 identical over 15 bases. Germline-derived CDR1 and CDR2 are SEHNR and FQNEAQ (reference sequence). The CDR3 length is 15 residues. Trimming cost V 4 bases and J 10 bases; bases outside gene matches: 5. CDR3 DNA sequence: TGTGCCAGCAGCTCGGGACTAGCGGGAGGAAAGGAGCAGTTCTTC. Its protein product is CASSSGLAGGKEQFF.

This clone showed up just a few times. The CDR3 DNA follows: TGTGCCAGCGAGGAAGGACAGGGGGCGTACTATGGCTACACCTTC. It specifies CASEEGQGAYYGYTF. The J gene is TRBJ1-2, the V gene TRBV5-6, with TRBD1 identical over 11 bases. CDR1 is SGHDT, CDR2 YYEEEE, per germline. The CDR3 runs to 15 residues. V shed 7 bases, J shed 3 bases, and the junction held 8 bases outside the gene matches.

Comment on this clone: Other nucleotide sequences in the sample specify the same CDR3. This chain uses TRBV28 with TRBJ2-5; 9 bases agree with TRBD2. With V trimmed by 2 bases and J by 5 bases, 3 bases remained unmatched. In germline, CDR1 is MDHEN, CDR2 SYDVKM. The CDR3 spans 14 residues. The CDR3 nucleotides read TGTGCCAGCAGTTTAGCGGGAGGGCCGGAGACCCAGTACTTC. Translating gives CASSLAGGPETQYF.

The chain's CDR3 is CASSRYLQGADQPQHF. In nucleotides, the CDR3 is TGCGCCAGCAGCCGGTACCTACAGGGGGCAGATCAGCCCCAGCATTTT. The V call is TRBV4-1, the J call TRBJ1-5, with 9 bases that match TRBD1. V shed 4 bases and J 5 bases; nucleotides not matched to a gene: 9. The germline V gene encodes CDR1 MGHRA and CDR2 YSYEKL. This CDR3 is 16 amino acids long.

The chain employs TRBV7-3 and TRBJ2-1; 10 nucleotides align to TRBD2. J lost 7 bases, V lost 0 bases, and 6 bases had no gene match. This CDR3 is 16 amino acids long. Germline loops: CDR1 SGHTA, CDR2 FQGTGA. The DNA of the CDR3 is TGTGCCAGCAGCTTAACCCTAGCGGGAGCAACGAATGAGCAGTTCTTC. Translating it yields CASSLTLAGATNEQFF.

A single count supports this clone. The V call is TRBV28, the J call TRBJ1-3, with a possible D match to TRBD1 (6 bases). The V end lost 6 bases, the J end lost 1 base, and 13 bases lay between the germline ends. The germline V gene encodes CDR1 MDHEN and CDR2 SYDVKM. This CDR3 comprises 15 residues. The CDR3 bases are TGTGCCAGCAGCTCCCCAACAGGGTCTGGAAACACCATATATTTT. It specifies CASSSPTGSGNTIYF. Drawing the rest from reference TRBV28 and TRBJ1-3, the complete variable domain is DVKVTQSSRYLVKRTGEKVFLECVQDMDHENMFWYRQDPGLGLRLIYFSYDVKMKEKGDIPEGYSVSREKKERFSLILESASTNQTSMYLCASSSPTGSGNTIYFGEGSWLTVV.

J is TRBJ2-7 and V is TRBV5-4; the D gene is possibly TRBD2 (5 bases). The V and J ends lost 1 base and 3 bases respectively, with 5 bases between them. CDR3 size: 12 residues. In germline, CDR1 is SGHNT, CDR2 YYREEE (reference sequence). In DNA, the CDR3 is TGTGCCAGCAGCTTGCGGGACTACGAGCAGTACTTC. It encodes CASSLRDYEQYF.

The chain combines TRBV29-1 with TRBJ2-3; TRBD2 agrees at 8 bases. Germline CDR1 SQVTM, CDR2 ANQGSEA. V lost 5 bases, J lost 2 bases, and 9 bases stayed unmatched. The CDR3 contains 15 residues. The CDR3: CSVRLLAANTDTQYF. The DNA of the CDR3 is TGCAGCGTTCGCCTACTAGCGGCGAACACAGATACGCAGTATTTT.

The chain combines TRBV2 with TRBJ1-5; 9 nucleotides agree with TRBD1. Germline CDR1 and CDR2: SNHLY and FYNNEI. With 3 bases clipped from V and 7 bases from J, the junction kept 10 bases outside the gene matches. The CDR3 extends over 16 amino acids. CDR3 nucleotides: TGTGCCAGCAGTGACGCCGGACAGGGGTCTTGGCAGCCCCAGCATTTT. It yields the protein CASSDAGQGSWQPQHF.

The genes are TRBV7-3 and TRBJ2-1; 7 bases fit TRBD1. This CDR3 is 14 amino acids long. J gave up 8 bases and V 2 bases, and 6 bases lay outside the gene matches. CDR1 and CDR2 (germline): SGHTA, FQGTGA. The CDR3 loop reads CASSLLKGGDEQFF. For the CDR3, the DNA is TGTGCCAGCAGCTTACTAAAAGGGGGCGATGAGCAGTTCTTC.

Here the CDR3 DNA reads TGTGCCAGTAGTATAGATCGAGTCTATAGCAATCAGCCCCAGCATTTT. Translating it yields CASSIDRVYSNQPQHF. The gene calls are TRBV19 and TRBJ1-5; D not certain. The germline V gene encodes CDR1 LNHDA and CDR2 SQIVND (reference sequence). V was pared by 0 bases and J by 0 bases, with 9 bases between. The CDR3 totals 16 residues. Full variable domain (missing parts from reference TRBV19 and TRBJ1-5): DGGITQSPKYLFRKEGQNVTLSCEQNLNHDAMYWYRQDPGQGLRLIYYSQIVNDFQKGDIAEGYSVSREKKESFPLTVTSAQKNPTAFYLCASSIDRVYSNQPQHFGDGTRLSIL.

V gene TRBV14 combines with J gene TRBJ2-5, with TRBD2 as a possible D gene (6 bases). Germline CDR1 is SGHDN and CDR2 is FVKESK. V was clipped by 2 bases and J by 0 bases, with 10 bases between them. The CDR3 is 15 residues long. CDR3 nucleotides: TGTGCCAGCAGCCAAAGGCGGGGAAACCAAGAGACCCAGTACTTC. Amino acid sequence: CASSQRRGNQETQYF.

V and J are TRBV7-9 and TRBJ2-5; D is uncertain. Trimming shortened V by 5 bases and J by 2 bases, and 9 bases separated the two germline ends. Germline CDR1 reads SEHNR; CDR2 reads FQNEAQ (reference sequence). CDR3 size: 13 residues. The CDR3 here is CASSRSVQETQYF. The CDR3 nucleotides read TGTGCCAGCAGCCGGTCGGTACAAGAGACCCAGTACTTC.

The chain joins TRBV28 to TRBJ2-1; the match to TRBD1 covers 9 bases. Per germline, CDR1 MDHEN and CDR2 SYDVKM. The V and J ends lost 4 bases and 3 bases, in that order; junction bases with no gene match: 7. The CDR3 sequence is 16 residues long. This CDR3 reads CASSSLTGGDYNEQFF. The CDR3 nucleotides are TGTGCCAGCAGTTCCCTGACAGGGGGGGACTACAATGAGCAGTTCTTC.

The J gene is TRBJ1-2, the V gene TRBV4-3; TRBD1 matches 7 bases. This CDR3 region has 15 residues. Trimming removed 2 bases from V and 3 bases from J; junction bases left unmatched: 6. Germline V gene lookup returns CDR1 LGHNA and CDR2 YSLEER. In nucleotides, the CDR3 is TGCGCCAGCAGCCAATACAGGGGAGGTGACTATGGCTACACCTTC. Protein sequence: CASSQYRGGDYGYTF.

This chain uses TRBV7-9 with TRBJ2-3; perhaps TRBD2 as D (5 bases). CDR3 length: 15 residues. The ends were cut back, 3 bases at V and 1 base at J, with 11 bases in the middle. The germline gives CDR1 SEHNR, CDR2 FQNEAQ (reference sequence). DNA for the CDR3: TGTGCCAGCAGCTTTCCCCCCGGGGGCACAGATACGCAGTATTTT. Protein: CASSFPPGGTDTQYF.

This clone occurred once. V gene TRBV28 combines with J gene TRBJ2-5, with a tentative D call TRBD2 (6 bases). This CDR3 contains 14 residues. Germline V gives CDR1 MDHEN, CDR2 SYDVKM. V was cut by 0 bases and J by 5 bases, with 10 bases left in between. As DNA, the CDR3 is TGTGCCAGCAGTTTATGGCATGGGGGGGAGACCCAGTACTTC. Translation: CASSLWHGGETQYF.

The chain joins TRBV10-3 to TRBJ1-2, with 9 positions matching TRBD1. From germline, CDR1 is ENHRY and CDR2 SYGVKD. Unmatched junction bases numbered 1, after V lost 10 bases and J lost 4 bases. This CDR3 is built from 11 residues. The CDR3 region is CATTGGYGYTF. Written as DNA, the CDR3 is TGTGCCACGACAGGGGGCTATGGCTACACCTTC.

The chain carries TRBV9 and TRBJ2-3; 8 bases are a match to TRBD2. The length of the CDR3 is 14 residues. Per the germline V gene, CDR1 is SGDLS and CDR2 is YYNGEE. Germline trimming cut 2 bases from V and 5 bases from J; bases unmatched to any gene: 4. The CDR3, as DNA: TGTGCCAGCAGCGTGGGACTAGTCGGAGATACGCAGTATTTT. Protein product: CASSVGLVGDTQYF.

The chain is built from TRBV7-3 and TRBJ1-1, with D unresolved. With 0 bases removed from V and 11 bases from J, the gap between germline ends came to 13 bases. The CDR3 loop spans 13 amino acids. CDR1 and CDR2 from the germline V gene are SGHTA and FQGTGA. The CDR3 DNA reads TGTGCCAGCAGCTTAACCGTAAGCGCGGAGGCTTTCTTT. This codes for CASSLTVSAEAFF. Variable domain in full (rest from reference TRBV7-3 and TRBJ1-1): GAGVSQTPSNKVTEKGKYVELRCDPISGHTALYWYRQSLGQGPEFLIYFQGTGAADDSGLPNDRFFAVRPEGSVSTLKIQRTERGDSAVYLCASSLTVSAEAFFGQGTRLTVV.